Sequencing of this TCR beta chain was carried out in a study of low-dose radiotherapy and immunotherapy resistance in tumors. TRAV- and TRBV-specific primers were used for first-strand cDNA, which covered alpha and beta chains. TCR amplification used 20 PCR cycles, a constant-region primer and a V-primer adapter. Via MiXCR, TCRdb re-called the reads, giving one row per CDR3 protein. This table holds approximately 15,000 distinct CDR3 sequences, approximately 57% found once. There are a few counts of this clonotype. CDR1 is MDHEN, CDR2 SYDVKM, per germline. This CDR3 region has 15 residues. Trimming removed 3 bases from V and 5 bases from J; junction bases left unmatched: 6.

The rearrangement uses TRBV28 and TRBJ2-1; 8 bases match TRBD2. The TCR was taken from a human donor with advanced metastatic prostate, ovarian, gallbladder or colorectal cancer (not recorded which). This table probably holds off-target reads from a library built for another chain. CDR3: CASSLPSGSNNEQFF. CDR3 in DNA: TGTGCCAGCAGTTTGCCGAGCGGGAGCAACAATGAGCAGTTCTTC.